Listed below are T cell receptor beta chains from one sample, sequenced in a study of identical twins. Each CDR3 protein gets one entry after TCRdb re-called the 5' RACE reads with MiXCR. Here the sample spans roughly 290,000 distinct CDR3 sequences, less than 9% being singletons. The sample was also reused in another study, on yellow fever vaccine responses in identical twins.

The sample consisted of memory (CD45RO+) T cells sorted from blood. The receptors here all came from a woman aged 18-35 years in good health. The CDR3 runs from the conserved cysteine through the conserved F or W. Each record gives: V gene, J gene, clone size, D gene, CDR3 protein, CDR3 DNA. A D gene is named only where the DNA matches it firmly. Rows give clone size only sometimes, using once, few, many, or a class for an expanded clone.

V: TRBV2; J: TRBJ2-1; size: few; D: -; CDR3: CASSVGDEQFF; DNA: TGTGCCAGCAGTGTTGGGGATGAGCAGTTCTTC
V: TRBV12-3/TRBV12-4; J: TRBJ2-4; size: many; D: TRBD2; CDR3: CASSSPTGLAGRNIQYF; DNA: TGTGCCAGCAGTTCCCCGACCGGACTAGCGGGGAGGAACATTCAGTACTTC
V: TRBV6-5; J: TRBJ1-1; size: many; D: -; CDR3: CASSYSIWDVGGEAFF; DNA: TGTGCCAGCAGTTACAGTATATGGGACGTCGGGGGTGAAGCTTTCTTT
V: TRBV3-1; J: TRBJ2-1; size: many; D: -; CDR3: CASSQGQGFSYNEQFF; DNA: TGTGCCAGCAGCCAAGGGCAGGGTTTCTCCTACAATGAGCAGTTCTTC
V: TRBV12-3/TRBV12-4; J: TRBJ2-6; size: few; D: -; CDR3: CASSPHPNFASDSGANVLTF; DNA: TGTGCCAGCAGTCCGCACCCCAATTTCGCCTCGGACTCTGGGGCCAACGTCCTGACTTTC
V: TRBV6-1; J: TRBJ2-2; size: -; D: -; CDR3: CASSPTGRTAGELFF; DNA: TGTGCCAGCAGTCCCACGGGAAGGACTGCCGGGGAGCTGTTTTTT
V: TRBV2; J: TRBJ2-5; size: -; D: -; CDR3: CASSPRTGAETQYF; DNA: TGTGCCAGCAGCCCCAGAACTGGTGCGGAGACCCAGTACTTC
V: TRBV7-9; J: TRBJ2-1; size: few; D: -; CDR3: CASSLGRGGGNEQFF; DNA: TGTGCCAGCAGCTTAGGGCGGGGAGGCGGCAATGAGCAGTTCTTC
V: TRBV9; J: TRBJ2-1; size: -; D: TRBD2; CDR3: CASSVGLAGVSQFF; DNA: TGTGCCAGCAGCGTAGGTCTAGCGGGAGTATCCCAGTTCTTC
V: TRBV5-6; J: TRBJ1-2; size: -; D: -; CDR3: CASSSRGGYTF; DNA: TGTGCCAGCAGCTCCAGGGGTGGCTACACCTTC
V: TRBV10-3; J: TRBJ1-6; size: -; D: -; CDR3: CAVTGSLNSPLHF; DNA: TGTGCCGTCACAGGCAGTTTAAATTCACCCCTCCACTTT
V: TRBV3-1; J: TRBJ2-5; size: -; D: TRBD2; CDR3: CASSQGSGGANRETQYF; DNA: TGTGCCAGTAGCCAGGGAAGCGGGGGGGCGAATCGGGAGACCCAGTACTTC
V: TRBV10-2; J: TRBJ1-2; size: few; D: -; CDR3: CASSESTRSGYTF; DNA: TGCGCCAGCAGTGAGTCGACACGAAGTGGCTACACCTTC
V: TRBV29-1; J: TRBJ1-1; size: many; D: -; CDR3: CSVLGGGTEAFF; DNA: TGCAGCGTCCTTGGGGGCGGGACTGAAGCTTTCTTT
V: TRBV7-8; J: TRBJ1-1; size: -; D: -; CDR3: CASSPEAFF; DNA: TGTGCCAGCAGCCCTGAAGCTTTCTTT
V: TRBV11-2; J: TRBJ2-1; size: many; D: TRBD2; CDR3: CASSLGLLAGGNEQFF; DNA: TGTGCCAGCAGCTTAGGTTTACTAGCGGGGGGAAATGAGCAGTTCTTC
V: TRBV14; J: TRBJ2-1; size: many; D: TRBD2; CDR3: CASSQDLGLAGYRSSYNEQFF; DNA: TGTGCCAGCAGCCAAGATCTCGGACTAGCGGGGTACCGAAGCTCCTACAATGAGCAGTTCTTC
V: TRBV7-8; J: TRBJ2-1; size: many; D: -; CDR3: CASSPGSVALHNEQFF; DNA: TGTGCCAGCAGCCCGGGATCGGTCGCCCTACACAATGAGCAGTTCTTC
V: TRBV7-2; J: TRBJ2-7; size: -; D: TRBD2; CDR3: CASSLGRGLAGGTYEQYF; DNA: TGTGCCAGCAGCTTAGGGCGCGGTCTAGCGGGAGGAACCTACGAGCAGTACTTC
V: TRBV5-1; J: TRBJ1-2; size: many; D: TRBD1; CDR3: CASSFSGTGSSGYTF; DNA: TGCGCCAGCAGCTTTTCCGGGACAGGTTCAAGTGGCTACACCTTC
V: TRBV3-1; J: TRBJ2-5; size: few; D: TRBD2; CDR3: CASSVPGLVRVTQYF; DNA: TGTGCCAGCAGTGTTCCGGGACTAGTTCGGGTGACCCAGTACTTC
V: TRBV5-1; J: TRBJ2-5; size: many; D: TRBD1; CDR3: CASSAITGTGKETQYF; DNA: TGCGCCAGCAGCGCAATAACCGGGACAGGCAAAGAGACCCAGTACTTC
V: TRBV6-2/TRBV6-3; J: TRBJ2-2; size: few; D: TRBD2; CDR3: CASREVTSGRGELFF; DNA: TGTGCCAGCAGAGAAGTGACTAGCGGTCGGGGGGAGCTGTTTTTT
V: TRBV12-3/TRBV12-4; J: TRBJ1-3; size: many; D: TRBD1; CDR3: CASRQQGDNTIYF; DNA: TGTGCCAGCAGACAACAGGGGGATAACACCATATATTTT
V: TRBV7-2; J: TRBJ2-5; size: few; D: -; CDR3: CASSLAGLTETQYF; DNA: TGTGCCAGCAGCTTAGCGGGGCTCACGGAGACCCAGTACTTC
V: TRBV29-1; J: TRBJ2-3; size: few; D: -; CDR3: CSVARWTGGGSTDTQYF; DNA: TGCAGCGTTGCGCGGTGGACGGGTGGGGGGAGCACAGATACGCAGTATTTT
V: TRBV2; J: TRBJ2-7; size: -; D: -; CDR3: CASRISGGEQYF; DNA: TGTGCCAGCAGGATTTCCGGGGGCGAGCAGTACTTC
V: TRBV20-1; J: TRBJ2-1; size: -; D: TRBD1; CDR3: CSARFRGSYNEQFF; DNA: TGCAGTGCTAGATTCAGGGGGTCCTACAATGAGCAGTTCTTC
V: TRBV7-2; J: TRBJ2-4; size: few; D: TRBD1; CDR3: CASSLAGTVKNIQYF; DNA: TGTGCCAGCAGCTTGGCCGGGACAGTCAAAAACATTCAGTACTTC
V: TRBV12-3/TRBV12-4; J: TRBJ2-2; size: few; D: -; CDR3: CASSPSLQFTGELFF; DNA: TGTGCCAGCAGTCCCTCTCTACAATTCACCGGGGAGCTGTTTTTT
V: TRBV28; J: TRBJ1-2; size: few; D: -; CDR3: CASSLLRGARGIGYTF; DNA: TGTGCCAGCAGCCTTCTCCGGGGGGCGAGGGGAATTGGCTACACCTTC
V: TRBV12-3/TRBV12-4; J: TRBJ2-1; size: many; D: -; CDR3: CASSSKKGMGEQFF; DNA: TGTGCCAGCAGTTCGAAAAAAGGGATGGGGGAGCAGTTCTTC
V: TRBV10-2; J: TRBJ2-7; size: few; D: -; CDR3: CASSESPSYEQYF; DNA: TGCGCCAGCAGTGAATCACCGTCCTACGAGCAGTACTTC
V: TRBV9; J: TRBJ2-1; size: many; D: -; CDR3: CASSVGGGSYNEQFF; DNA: TGTGCCAGCAGCGTAGGAGGGGGCTCCTACAATGAGCAGTTCTTC
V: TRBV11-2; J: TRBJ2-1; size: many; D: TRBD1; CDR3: CASSFLGQTYYNEQFF; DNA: TGTGCCAGCAGCTTTTTGGGACAGACTTACTACAATGAGCAGTTCTTC
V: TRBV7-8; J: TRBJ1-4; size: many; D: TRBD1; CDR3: CASSLDGRGGGHNEKLFF; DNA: TGTGCCAGCAGCTTAGATGGAAGGGGAGGGGGCCATAATGAAAAACTGTTTTTT
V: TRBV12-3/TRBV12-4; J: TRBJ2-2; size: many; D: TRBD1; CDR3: CASSTNRGKAGELFF; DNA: TGTGCCAGCAGTACGAACAGGGGGAAGGCCGGGGAGCTGTTTTTT
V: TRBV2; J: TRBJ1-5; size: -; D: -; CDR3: CASSGGAQPQHF; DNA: TGTGCCAGCAGTGGGGGAGCGCAGCCCCAGCATTTT
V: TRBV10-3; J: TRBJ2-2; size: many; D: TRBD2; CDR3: CATLAGTNTGELFF; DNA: TGTGCCACCTTAGCGGGAACGAACACCGGGGAGCTGTTTTTT
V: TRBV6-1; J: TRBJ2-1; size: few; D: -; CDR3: CASSEQLNEQFF; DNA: TGTGCCAGCAGTGAACAGCTCAATGAGCAGTTCTTC
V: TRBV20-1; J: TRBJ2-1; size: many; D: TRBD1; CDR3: CSARGTEYNEQFF; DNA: TGCAGTGCTAGGGGGACAGAATACAATGAGCAGTTCTTC